What follows is one T cell receptor beta chain and its context. Its target is unknown. The CDR3 covers 15 residues. Trimming took off 0 bases at V and 4 bases at J, with 11 bases between the two ends. CDR1 SGHDT and CDR2 YYEEEE come from the germline V gene. Researchers ran the PCR with 60 Vbeta and 13 Jbeta primers. Method: immunoSEQ multiplex PCR; TCRdb's copy keeps in-frame clones and lacks some. The sample holds more than 95,000 clones; approximately 80% are singletons and the top ten take about 1.7%. These data come from a study of cytomegalovirus exposure and HLA in healthy donors. Turning to the study itself: An early data release held some 85 million unique TCRs from HLA-typed donors.

General observations from the study: For most TCR sequences rarity was the rule, although some public TCRs occurred in many donors. Under in vitro conditions, a few CMV-associated chains were confirmed as specific for CMV antigens. Roughly uniform depth of sequencing across donors was assumed in presence/absence analyses.

Sequencing was done on a sample of PBMCs. The chain has TRBV5-6 and TRBJ2-1; tentative D call: TRBD2 (5 bases). The sequence was collected from a man between 18 and 29 years old in good health and CMV-seronegative. CDR3 residues: CASSLGPGNYNEQFF. The CDR3 DNA follows: TGTGCCAGCAGCTTGGGGCCCGGGAATTACAATGAGCAGTTCTTC.